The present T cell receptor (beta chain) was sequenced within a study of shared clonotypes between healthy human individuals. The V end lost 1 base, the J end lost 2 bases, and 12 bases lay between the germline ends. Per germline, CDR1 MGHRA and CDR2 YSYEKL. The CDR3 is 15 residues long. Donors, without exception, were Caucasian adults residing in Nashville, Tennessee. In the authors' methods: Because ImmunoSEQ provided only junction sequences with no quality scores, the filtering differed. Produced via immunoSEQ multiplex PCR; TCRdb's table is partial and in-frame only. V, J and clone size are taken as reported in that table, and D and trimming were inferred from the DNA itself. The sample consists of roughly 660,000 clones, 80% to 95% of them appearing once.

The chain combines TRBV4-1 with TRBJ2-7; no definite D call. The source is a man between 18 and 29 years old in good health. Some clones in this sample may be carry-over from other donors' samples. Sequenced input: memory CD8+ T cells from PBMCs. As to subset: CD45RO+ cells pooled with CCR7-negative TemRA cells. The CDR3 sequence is CASSQASRPPYEQYF. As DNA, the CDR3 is TGCGCCAGCAGCCAAGCCAGTAGGCCGCCCTACGAGCAGTACTTC.